These 6 T cell receptor beta chains were sequenced from one sample in a study of control samples from healthy donors and cancer patients (dated by TCRdb to the early 2020s). Libraries were made using the immunoSEQ multiplex PCR assay. As stored in TCRdb, this immuneACCESS dataset retains in-frame rearrangements with V and J assigned. A fraction of the clones does not appear; measured against another copy, unresolved V genes explain less than half of the discrepancy, and the remainder lacks a known reason. A total of fewer than 150,000 clones appear in this sample, approximately 90% of them only once. The top ten clones comprise just over 8.5% of the sample. Sequences were obtained from blood. These receptors all stem from a man younger than 30 in good health.

The V call is TRBV11-2, the J call TRBJ2-1; 8 bases match TRBD2. Germline V gene sequence: CDR1 SGHAT, CDR2 FQNNGV. Trimming at V came to 1 base and at J to 10 bases, leaving 9 bases not matched to a gene. The CDR3 consists of 15 residues. The DNA of the CDR3 is TGTGCCAGCAGCTTAGTTACCGGGGGGGCCAACGAGCAGTTCTTC. This codes for CASSLVTGGANEQFF. The full variable domain, completed using reference TRBV11-2 and TRBJ2-1, is EAGVAQSPRYKIIEKRQSVAFWCNPISGHATLYWYQQILGQGPKLLIQFQNNGVVDDSQLPKDRFSAERLKGVDSTLKIQPAKLEDSAVYLCASSLVTGGANEQFFGPGTRLTVL.

This clone was detected once. The genes are TRBV19 and TRBJ1-1; no firm D call. V dropped 3 bases and J dropped 0 bases, with 5 bases sitting between them. This CDR3 has 13 residues. Looked up from germline, CDR1 is LNHDA and CDR2 is SQIVND (reference sequence). CDR3 nucleotide sequence: TGTGCCAGTAGTATCACTTTGAACACTGAAGCTTTCTTT. As protein: CASSITLNTEAFF.

The rearrangement links TRBV27 to TRBJ1-2; 8 bases are a match to TRBD1. The V and J ends lost 6 bases and 2 bases, in that order; junction bases with no gene match: 8. The germline CDR1 and CDR2 sequences are MNHEY and SMNVEV (reference sequence). CDR3 size: 15 residues. CDR3 sequence: CASRDWTGPNYGYTF. The CDR3 nucleotides read TGTGCCAGCAGGGACTGGACAGGGCCCAACTATGGCTACACCTTC.

The rearrangement joins TRBV10-3 to TRBJ1-1, with a weak D call TRBD1 (6 bases). The germline V gene encodes CDR1 ENHRY and CDR2 SYGVKD. The CDR3 loop spans 14 amino acids. V dropped 4 bases and J dropped 0 bases, with 9 bases sitting between them. As DNA, the CDR3 is TGTGCCATCAGTGGAACAGGGATGAACACTGAAGCTTTCTTT. It translates to CAISGTGMNTEAFF.

This sequence joins TRBV7-9 and TRBJ2-7; 10 bases match TRBD1. CDR3 length equals 16 residues. V lost 5 bases to trimming and J lost 1 base; unmatched junction nucleotides: 8. CDR1 is SEHNR, CDR2 FQNEAQ, per germline (reference sequence). This chain's CDR3 is CASSQLRDRGSYEQYF. CDR3 DNA sequence: TGTGCCAGCAGCCAGCTCCGGGACAGGGGTTCCTACGAGCAGTACTTC.

The chain uses TRBV19 and TRBJ1-5; D is perhaps TRBD1 (5 bases). The CDR3 spans 14 residues. The V end lost 3 bases, the J end lost 6 bases, and 12 bases lay between the germline ends. CDR1 and CDR2 from the germline V gene are LNHDA and SQIVND (reference sequence). The CDR3 protein is CASSIRAGGQPQHF. The CDR3 DNA reads as TGTGCCAGTAGTATCAGGGCAGGCGGTCAGCCCCAGCATTTT.